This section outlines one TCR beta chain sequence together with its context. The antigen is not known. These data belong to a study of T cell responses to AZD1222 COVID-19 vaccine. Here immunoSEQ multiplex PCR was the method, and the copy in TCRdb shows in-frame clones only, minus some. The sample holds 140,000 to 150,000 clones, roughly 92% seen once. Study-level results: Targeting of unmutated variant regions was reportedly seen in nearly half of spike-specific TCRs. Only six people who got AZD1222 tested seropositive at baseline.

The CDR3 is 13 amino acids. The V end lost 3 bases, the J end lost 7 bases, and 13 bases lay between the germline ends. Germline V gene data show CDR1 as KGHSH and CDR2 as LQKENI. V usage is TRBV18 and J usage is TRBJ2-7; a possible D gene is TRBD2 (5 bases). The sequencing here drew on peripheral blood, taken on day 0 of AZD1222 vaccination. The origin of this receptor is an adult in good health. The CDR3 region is CASSPPGRVEQYF. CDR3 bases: TGTGCCAGCTCACCCCCGGGAAGGGTTGAGCAGTACTTC.